These T cell receptor beta chains were read from a single sample in a study of cytomegalovirus exposure and HLA in healthy donors. Profiling relied on immunoSEQ multiplex PCR, and the TCRdb table lists in-frame clones only, not all of them. The data show some 150,000 clones, with around 65% seen just once and 2.5% to 3.5% held by the top ten. The material sequenced was PBMCs. The receptors were gathered from a woman aged 30 to 39 in good health and CMV-seropositive. Each CDR3 is given without its conserved first and last residue.

V gene,CDR3 protein
TRBV15,ATSRQGSTEAF
TRBV5-6,ASSPPTGGYGYT
TRBV5-1,ASSIQGAGANEKLF
TRBV2,ASRFSGGVTGELF
TRBV5-1,ASSLTEGTRGKLF
TRBV5-1,ASSRRGGRHYGYT
TRBV30,AWSGGETQY
TRBV5-6,ASTTSWTSGGGRDTQY
TRBV25-1,ASRNRGHYNEQF
TRBV30,AWSVGRGYTDTQY
TRBV10-2,ASSWKGDTGELF
TRBV11-2,ASSPRGLAYEQY
TRBV7-9,ASSLGYRLEETQY
TRBV19,ASSIRTTAYLGVLT
TRBV6-1,ASRRGSSGANVLT
TRBV27,ASSFTRGNTEAF
TRBV19,ASAPPGTWNSGANVLT
TRBV27,ASSPPSGVEQF
TRBV2,ASSEVGPLGDGYT
TRBV2,ASSDRARIEQF
TRBV19,ASSIRGGENIQY
TRBV28,ASSWAGLGGYT
TRBV5-1,ASSYRTGWAPSMNTEAF
TRBV10-3,AISGLAGDWGYNEQF
TRBV14,ASSQDRGLAEQY
TRBV7-8,ASSLDRDSNGYT
TRBV5-6,ASSLGDRGMDTQY
TRBV30,AWSVSYKQETQY
TRBV10-1,ASSQTGAEETQY
TRBV5-5,ASSGWTGSQH
TRBV30,AWSWERQGWF
TRBV6-1,ASSEAHRGSYEQY
TRBV5-1,ASRSGITDTQY
TRBV6-5,ASSRATYRDGYT
TRBV29-1,SAGQDNGYT
TRBV10-3,AISESILGQLSGNTIY
TRBV9,ASSVVSGGSTQY
TRBV18,ASSNHPGMQGNTEAF
TRBV5-4,ASRELGEVASTEAF
TRBV9,ASSPQSGRGTDTQY
TRBV2,ASGGAGNRIGNQPQH
TRBV7-2,ASARDRYTDTQY
TRBV10-1,ASSESRGTRSTDTQY
TRBV5-5,ASSQAWDQETQY
TRBV5-6,ASSLEYRADNEQF
TRBV19,AATPNSGNTIY
TRBV2,ASTAGRNTIY
TRBV30,AWSVGIGRRHKQY
TRBV2,ASNPRYETANYGYT
TRBV7-6,ASSLGGAGTIY